These 15 T cell receptor beta chains share one sample of origin, sequenced in a study of T cells after yellow fever vaccination. TCRdb called the 5' RACE reads again in MiXCR, with one record for every CDR3 protein. Among approximately 300,000 distinct CDR3 sequences listed, 6.8% were seen once. Source: PBMCs, taken about 49 days after the first yellow fever vaccination. The origin of the receptors is a man younger than 35 who received the YFV17D yellow fever vaccine.

This clonotype was detected many times. This rearrangement joins TRBV19 to TRBJ2-1, with 7 bases that match TRBD1. This CDR3 has 14 amino acids. Per the germline V gene, CDR1 is LNHDA and CDR2 is SQIVND (reference sequence). V shed 5 bases and J 5 bases; nucleotides not matched to a gene: 6. CDR3 sequence (DNA): TGTGCCAGTAGTCTCCGGGACAGAGACAATGAGCAGTTCTTC. It yields the protein CASSLRDRDNEQFF.

This clonotype came up a few times. The CDR3 region is CASSLGALAGGLTDTQYF. In nucleotides, the CDR3 is TGTGCCAGCAGCTTAGGGGCCCTAGCGGGGGGGCTCACAGATACGCAGTATTTT. The chain recombines TRBV11-2 with TRBJ2-3, with 12 bases aligning to TRBD2. V dropped 1 base and J dropped 2; count of bases not matched to a gene: 7. In germline, CDR1 is SGHAT, CDR2 FQNNGV. CDR3 size: 18 residues. Full variable domain (missing parts from reference TRBV11-2 and TRBJ2-3): EAGVAQSPRYKIIEKRQSVAFWCNPISGHATLYWYQQILGQGPKLLIQFQNNGVVDDSQLPKDRFSAERLKGVDSTLKIQPAKLEDSAVYLCASSLGALAGGLTDTQYFGPGTRLTVL.

As regards this clonotype: This may arise from a read error, as a much more abundant clone is one base away. This chain uses TRBV12-3 or TRBV12-4 with TRBJ2-1; TRBD2 might be the D (6 bases). The CDR3 consists of 15 residues. The CDR3 here is CASTERVPPDNEQVF. The CDR3 DNA reads TGTGCCAGCACCGAGCGGGTCCCTCCCGATAATGAGCAGGTCTTC.

This rearrangement joins TRBV20-1 to TRBJ2-5, with a tentative D call TRBD2 (6 bases). The germline CDR1 and CDR2 sequences are DFQATT and SNEGSKA (reference sequence). V dropped 3 bases and J dropped 7 bases, with 27 bases sitting between them. The CDR3 has 17 residues. The CDR3 loop reads CSASLLVAGPGGGTQYF. CDR3 in DNA: TGCAGTGCTAGTCTCCTTGTGGCGGGGCCAGGAGGTGGGACCCAGTACTTC.

This chain uses TRBV5-1 with TRBJ2-1; maybe TRBD1 (6 bases). The V end was cut by 3 bases, the J end by 5 bases, with 12 bases between. The CDR3 totals 14 residues. The V gene's germline CDR1 is SGHRS and CDR2 YFSETQ. CDR3 sequence (DNA): TGCGCCAGCAGCTCAGGACAGTCGCACAATGAGCAGTTCTTC. It yields the protein CASSSGQSHNEQFF.

The chain employs TRBV7-2 and TRBJ1-2; D uncertain. From germline, CDR1 is SGHTA and CDR2 FQGNSA. The CDR3 totals 13 residues. V lost 2 bases, J lost 5 bases, and 9 bases lay in between. The CDR3 loop is CASSLSYRYGYTF. The CDR3 DNA sequence: TGTGCCAGCAGCTTATCTTATCGATATGGCTACACCTTC.

The rearrangement uses TRBV19 and TRBJ2-5, with D maybe TRBD2 (6 bases). The CDR3 loop spans 15 amino acids. The germline gives CDR1 LNHDA, CDR2 SQIVND (reference sequence). Between the trimmed V and J ends, which lost 4 bases and 5 bases, there was a span of 17 bases. The CDR3 loop reads CASSTPAGGRETQYF. The CDR3 DNA reads TGTGCCAGTAGTACCCCCGCCGGGGGTCGGGAGACCCAGTACTTC.

This clonotype was seen a handful of times. The CDR3 coding sequence is TGTGCCAGCAGTCGTGACGGCAACTATGGCTACACCTTC. This sequence encodes CASSRDGNYGYTF. The chain combines TRBV6-1 with TRBJ1-2; no reliable D call. CDR3 length: 13 amino acids. CDR1 and CDR2 (germline): MNHNS, SASEGT. V lost 5 bases, J lost 2 bases, and 9 bases lay in between.

The chain employs TRBV6-5 and TRBJ1-2; no reliable D call. Trimming pared 6 bases from V and 2 bases from J, leaving 4 bases between. The length of the CDR3 is 11 residues. Germline-derived CDR1 and CDR2 are MNHEY and SVGAGI. The CDR3 DNA reads TGTGCCAGCAGGGGCAACTATGGCTACACCTTC. Its protein product is CASRGNYGYTF.

This clonotype was counted a few times. The V gene is TRBV9, the J gene TRBJ2-5; D unresolved. V shed 0 bases and J shed 2 bases, with 8 bases lying between them. The length of the CDR3 is 14 residues. CDR1 and CDR2 from the germline V gene are SGDLS and YYNGEE. Written as DNA, the CDR3 is TGTGCCAGCAGCGTAGGGACCAGGCAAGAGACCCAGTACTTC. This sequence encodes CASSVGTRQETQYF.

The V call is TRBV19, the J call TRBJ1-4; D is unresolved. V was shortened by 8 bases and J by 8 bases, with 33 bases between the two germline ends. Per germline, CDR1 LNHDA and CDR2 SQIVND (reference sequence). This CDR3 has 19 amino acids. The CDR3 bases are TGTGCCAGTGGTTCTATGTGGGAGGCACTACGTCATGGCAGGGAAAAACTGTTTTTT. This encodes CASGSMWEALRHGREKLFF.

There are a few counts of this clonotype. V and J are TRBV6-1 and TRBJ2-2; tentative D call: TRBD2 (5 bases). Trimming shortened V by 6 bases and J by 2 bases, and 16 bases separated the two germline ends. Germline V gene data show CDR1 as MNHNS and CDR2 as SASEGT. The CDR3 loop spans 16 amino acids. CDR3 coding DNA: TGTGCCAGCAGGGCGGAGGTGAAGATTAACACCGGGGAGCTGTTTTTT. Translating gives CASRAEVKINTGELFF.

The table lists this clonotype with many counts. This rearrangement joins TRBV20-1 to TRBJ2-7; no definite D call. Germline values: CDR1 DFQATT, CDR2 SNEGSKA (reference sequence). There are 11 residues in the CDR3. Trimming removed 6 bases at V and 0 bases at J, with 6 bases between. CDR3 DNA sequence: TGCAGTGCCAGGTACTCCTACGAGCAGTACTTC. Protein: CSARYSYEQYF.

This clonotype came up a few times. The chain combines TRBV20-1 with TRBJ2-7; 7 bases align to TRBD2. Germline values: CDR1 DFQATT, CDR2 SNEGSKA (reference sequence). The CDR3 extends over 11 amino acids. The V gene end was trimmed by 3 bases and the J gene end by 7 bases; junction bases not matched to a gene: 3. Here the CDR3 DNA reads TGCAGTGCTAGGAGCGGGGTTGAGCAGTACTTC. It translates to CSARSGVEQYF.

This clonotype was observed at least ten times. The chain couples TRBV4-1 to TRBJ2-7, with 10 bases fitting TRBD1. The trim removed 4 bases at V and 2 bases at J, leaving 8 bases unmatched. The CDR3 loop spans 16 amino acids. Per the germline V gene, CDR1 is MGHRA and CDR2 is YSYEKL. CDR3 amino acids: CASSPIGTGAAYEQYF. CDR3 bases: TGCGCCAGCAGCCCGATCGGGACAGGGGCGGCCTACGAGCAGTACTTC.